The rows below give T cell receptor beta chains drawn from one sample of a study of CD8+ T cells in alopecia areata. Method: immunoSEQ multiplex PCR; TCRdb's copy keeps in-frame clones and lacks some. This sample has around 150,000 clones, with roughly 80% found just once. This specimen was CD8+ T cells sorted from blood, taken at week 4, from a patient treated with tofacitinib. These receptors were collected from a human donor with alopecia areata. Each CDR3 is given without its conserved first and last residue. Fields, in order: J gene, V gene, CDR3 protein.

>TRBJ2-2|TRBV27
ASSQDYPGELF
>TRBJ1-1|TRBV29-1
SAQRGGGSEAF
>TRBJ1-1|TRBV4-1
ASSQEGQGGDTEAF
>TRBJ2-7|TRBV4-1
ASSQTGLVESEQY
>TRBJ2-3|TRBV27
ASSLSLAGADTQY
>TRBJ2-7|TRBV4-2
ASSLGTSAYEQY
>TRBJ2-7|TRBV4-3
ASSQEGQGFSYEQY
>TRBJ2-5|TRBV2
ASSRFGQGQETQY
>TRBJ2-1|TRBV18
ARPGAGGYNEQF
>TRBJ2-1|TRBV7-9
ASSRLGEQF
>TRBJ1-5|TRBV7-9
ASSGAGNQPQH
>TRBJ2-2|TRBV7-2
ASSFGTGELF
>TRBJ1-1|TRBV20-1
SGPDTEAF
>TRBJ2-7|TRBV7-8
ASSLAYRYAYEQY
>TRBJ2-2|TRBV7-9
ASSLFGRWQGGNTGELF
>TRBJ2-2|TRBV19
ASSRDTRGTGELF
>TRBJ2-2|TRBV7-9
ASSLLDTGELF
>TRBJ2-1|TRBV5-1
ASSLGTDYNEQF
>TRBJ1-2|TRBV6-5
ASSYSTGSNYGYT
>TRBJ2-1|TRBV4-1
ASSQDSGGQGAYEQF
>TRBJ2-7|TRBV7-2
ASSLILSGLGAYEQY
>TRBJ1-1|TRBV19
ASSQPARNTEAF
>TRBJ2-1|TRBV15
ATSRISGGAYNEQF
>TRBJ2-3|TRBV7-3
ASSVYGGSTDTQY
>TRBJ2-7|TRBV5-1
ASSPFYGGELEQY
>TRBJ2-5|TRBV4-1
ASKPSTGGIFQETQY
>TRBJ2-7|TRBV30
AGSRGGSYEQY
>TRBJ2-1|TRBV29-1
SVVGQGGDEQF
>TRBJ2-7|TRBV4-2
ASSQLQGVPEQY
>TRBJ2-1|TRBV20-1
SARSDPRMF
>TRBJ1-1|TRBV6-1
ASSEVRMVWPRGF
>TRBJ1-2|TRBV29-1
SVRARQEGPNYGYT
>TRBJ2-3|TRBV5-6
ASSLQGTIPSTDTQY
>TRBJ1-1|TRBV7-6
ASSPGQLNTEAF
>TRBJ2-6|TRBV18
ASSTFEGGSGANVLT
>TRBJ1-5|TRBV5-4
ASSLSAKRNQPQH
>TRBJ2-5|TRBV15
ATSLGTGVETQY
>TRBJ2-3|TRBV5-1
ASSLAGSGGWGDTQY
>TRBJ2-3|TRBV19
ASSMASTDTQY
>TRBJ2-7|TRBV20-1
SAWGDEQY
>TRBJ2-7|TRBV7-2
ASSLGQNYEQY
>TRBJ2-7|TRBV25-1
ASSRTGLPYEQY
>TRBJ1-2|TRBV13
ASSSGVYGYT
>TRBJ2-5|TRBV7-8
ASSSEGLDQETQY
>TRBJ1-2|TRBV27
ASSLLATNYGYT
>TRBJ1-1|TRBV2
ASSGIQRANENTEAF
>TRBJ1-2|TRBV6-5
ASSWDREYGYT
>TRBJ2-7|TRBV11-2
ASSSSGMIEQY
>TRBJ1-1|TRBV7-6
ASSSQGAGEAF
>TRBJ2-5|TRBV5-1
ASSLWAETEYQETQY
>TRBJ1-2|TRBV29-1
SVEEGRGNGYT
>TRBJ2-7|TRBV7-9
ASSLGRRGEQY
>TRBJ2-1|TRBV4-3
ASSQDTSLEQF
>TRBJ2-3|TRBV30
AWSPLLSGETQDTQY
>TRBJ2-3|TRBV6-1
ASSESPGPHTDTQY